The next 17 T cell receptor beta chains were all read from a single sample in a study of liver allograft versus peripheral blood T cells. Study overall: Transplanted livers held T cell receptor repertoires, and these were compared with repertoires in recipients' peripheral blood.

TCRdb used MiXCR to reprocess the reads, holding one entry per CDR3 protein. Of some 600 distinct CDR3 sequences listed, approximately 17% are singletons. These receptors came from a human patient who had a liver transplant. These T cells may partly come from the graft donor.

A word on this clonotype: This sequence is one base from a far larger clone and is likely a read error. The V and J genes are TRBV6-2 or TRBV6-3 and TRBJ1-6; D gene unclear. Per germline, CDR1 MNHEY and CDR2 SVGEGT. There are 14 residues in the CDR3. As DNA, the CDR3 is TGTGCCAGCAGCCCCATTACAGTTCGTTCACACCTCCACTTT. This gives the protein CASSPITVRSHLHF.

This chain joins TRBV3-1 and TRBJ1-1; D call uncertain. The V end was cut by 1 base, the J end by 5 bases, with 14 bases between. CDR1 and CDR2 from the germline V gene are LGHDT and YNNKEL (reference sequence). The CDR3 is 15 residues long. CDR3 sequence reads: CASSQGTFKVTEAFF. The CDR3, as DNA: TGTGCCAGCAGCCAAGGGACCTTTAAGGTAACTGAAGCTTTCTTT.

This clonotype is classed as large. The chain is built from TRBV6-6 and TRBJ1-1; TRBD1 might be the D (6 bases). The CDR3 loop spans 13 amino acids. The V gene's germline CDR1 is MNHNY and CDR2 SVGAGI (reference sequence). Trimming removed 7 bases at V and 4 bases at J, with 13 bases between. The CDR3, as DNA: TGTGCCAGCACCGAGGACAGCTTCACTGAAGCTTTCTTT. Translating gives CASTEDSFTEAFF.

This clonotype counts as medium-sized (0.01 to 0.1%). V usage is TRBV12-3 or TRBV12-4 and J usage is TRBJ1-1; 7 nucleotides match TRBD1. This CDR3 spans 13 amino acids. Trimming took 3 bases from V and 8 from J; bases not matched to a gene: 6. CDR3 nucleotides: TGTGCCAGCAGTTTGGGACAGAATAAGGAAGCTTTCTTT. This codes for CASSLGQNKEAFF.

By its share, this clonotype is medium-sized (0.01 to 0.1%). The V call is TRBV2, the J call TRBJ2-1; possibly TRBD1 for D (5 bases). V lost 9 bases and J lost 9, with 15 bases in between. The CDR3 contains 12 residues. In germline, CDR1 is SNHLY, CDR2 FYNNEI. The CDR3 is CASNQGFSEQFF. The CDR3 DNA sequence: TGTGCCAGTAATCAGGGTTTCAGTGAGCAGTTCTTC. The variable domain in full, completed from reference TRBV2 and TRBJ2-1, reads EPEVTQTPSHQVTQMGQEVILRCVPISNHLYFYWYRQILGQKVEFLVSFYNNEISEKSEIFDDQFSVERPDGSNFTLKIRSTKLEDSAMYFCASNQGFSEQFFGPGTRLTVL.

This clonotype is medium-sized (0.01 to 0.1%). The chain employs TRBV7-9 and TRBJ2-3; 9 nucleotides agree with TRBD1. The CDR3 covers 19 residues. The germline gives CDR1 SEHNR, CDR2 FQNEAQ (reference sequence). V lost 5 bases, J lost 2 bases, and 17 bases stayed unmatched. The CDR3 loop reads CASSATLTTGGDPTDTQYF. DNA for the CDR3: TGTGCCAGCAGCGCGACCCTAACTACAGGGGGCGACCCCACAGATACGCAGTATTTT.

In its sample, this clonotype ranks as large. This chain connects TRBV12-3 or TRBV12-4 to TRBJ2-2; TRBD1 is a possible D gene (5 bases). The length of the CDR3 is 14 residues. The V and J ends lost 5 bases and 5 bases respectively, with 12 bases between them. The CDR3 is CASSLQGLTGELFF. The CDR3 DNA sequence: TGTGCCAGCAGTCTCCAGGGTTTGACCGGGGAGCTGTTTTTT.

This clonotype was seen only once. A single base separates this from a much larger clone, so it may be a read error. This chain joins TRBV20-1 and TRBJ2-7; D remains unclear. This CDR3 comprises 12 residues. The germline V gene encodes CDR1 DFQATT and CDR2 SNEGSKA (reference sequence). V shed 0 bases and J shed 7 bases, with 10 bases lying between them. The CDR3 sequence is CSARDSVVEQYF. The CDR3 DNA reads as TGCAGTGCTAGAGATTCGGTCGTGGAGCAGTACTTC.

By frequency in the sample, this clonotype is large. This chain joins TRBV19 and TRBJ1-2; D gene unclear. CDR1 and CDR2 from the germline V gene are LNHDA and SQIVND (reference sequence). Trimming stripped 3 bases from V and 4 bases from J, with 21 bases between. The CDR3 has 17 amino acids. The CDR3 protein is CASSIKYPALAGYGYTF. CDR3 DNA sequence: TGTGCCAGTAGTATCAAATACCCCGCCCTCGCGGGCTATGGCTACACCTTC.

Judged by abundance, this clonotype is medium-sized. V is TRBV6-2 or TRBV6-3 and J is TRBJ2-1, with D possibly called TRBD1 or TRBD2 (5 bases each). The V end lost 4 bases, the J end lost 4 bases, and 20 bases lay between the germline ends. The CDR3 loop spans 17 amino acids. The germline V gene encodes CDR1 MNHEY and CDR2 SVGEGT. The CDR3 DNA reads TGTGCCAGCAGTTTGGGGGTCCGGGACCGGAGATACAATGAGCAGTTCTTC. Protein product: CASSLGVRDRRYNEQFF.

By its share, this clonotype is large (0.1 to 1%). The rearrangement links TRBV18 to TRBJ1-6; D might be TRBD1 (5 bases). The CDR3 contains 16 residues. The germline V gene encodes CDR1 KGHSH and CDR2 LQKENI. The V gene lost 5 bases and the J gene lost 5 bases, with 16 bases spanning the gap. CDR3 DNA: TGTGCCAGCTCATTAGGGGCACAGATAAATAATTCACCCCTCCACTTT. Encoded protein: CASSLGAQINNSPLHF.

As for this clonotype: One base separates it from a far larger clone, so it is likely a read error. V and J are TRBV6-1 and TRBJ2-7, with unresolved D. Germline V gene lookup returns CDR1 MNHNS and CDR2 SASEGT. The length of the CDR3 is 15 residues. Here the CDR3 reads CASSQPFRLLYEQCF. CDR3 DNA: TGTGCCAGCAGTCAGCCATTCAGACTCTTATACGAGCAGTGCTTC.

By sample share, this clonotype is large (0.1 to 1%). The V gene is TRBV14, the J gene TRBJ1-1, with D perhaps TRBD1 (6 bases). Trimming removed 4 bases from V and 1 base from J, with 7 bases in between. CDR1 is SGHDN, CDR2 FVKESK, per germline. The CDR3 has 13 residues. The CDR3 coding sequence is TGTGCCAGCAGCCTACAGGGGAACACTGAAGCTTTCTTT. It codes for CASSLQGNTEAFF. The full variable domain, its missing parts supplied by reference TRBV14 and TRBJ1-1, is EAGVTQFPSHSVIEKGQTVTLRCDPISGHDNLYWYRRVMGKEIKFLLHFVKESKQDESGMPNNRFLAERTGGTYSTLKVQPAELEDSGVYFCASSLQGNTEAFFGQGTRLTVV.

This clonotype is medium-sized (0.01 to 0.1%) within its sample. The chain joins TRBV2 to TRBJ1-3, with D unresolved. V gave up 6 bases and J gave up 0 bases, with 12 bases separating them. The germline CDR1 and CDR2 sequences are SNHLY and FYNNEI. There are 15 residues in the CDR3. CDR3 nucleotides: TGTGCCAGCAGGAAGAGGTATTTCTCTGGAAACACCATATATTTT. Translation gives CASRKRYFSGNTIYF.

This clonotype is medium-sized in the sample. This sequence joins TRBV30 and TRBJ2-5; TRBD2 is a possible D gene (6 bases). With 1 base removed from V and 9 bases from J, the gap between germline ends came to 21 bases. The germline V gene has CDR1 GTSNPN and CDR2 SVGIG (reference sequence). The CDR3 consists of 15 residues. CDR3 residues: CAWSEWDFKIGAQYF. The CDR3 DNA follows: TGTGCCTGGAGTGAATGGGACTTCAAGATTGGGGCCCAGTACTTC.

Judged by abundance, this clonotype is medium-sized. The J gene is TRBJ1-5, the V gene TRBV7-9; TRBD1 matches 9 bases. Germline loops: CDR1 SEHNR, CDR2 FQNEAQ (reference sequence). The J segment lost 6 bases and the V segment lost 5 bases, leaving 5 bases of the junction unmatched. This CDR3 contains 14 residues. DNA of the CDR3: TGTGCCAGCAGCCTGGGACAGGGAGGTCAGCCCCAGCATTTT. Amino acids: CASSLGQGGQPQHF.

Sample share makes this clonotype medium-sized. The chain combines TRBV20-1 with TRBJ2-1, with D perhaps TRBD2 (6 bases). Germline values: CDR1 DFQATT, CDR2 SNEGSKA (reference sequence). The CDR3 covers 16 residues. The V gene lost 0 bases and the J gene lost 0 bases, with 12 bases spanning the gap. The CDR3 spells CSARDAGTFSYNEQFF. CDR3 nucleotides: TGCAGTGCTAGAGATGCAGGGACTTTCTCCTACAATGAGCAGTTCTTC.